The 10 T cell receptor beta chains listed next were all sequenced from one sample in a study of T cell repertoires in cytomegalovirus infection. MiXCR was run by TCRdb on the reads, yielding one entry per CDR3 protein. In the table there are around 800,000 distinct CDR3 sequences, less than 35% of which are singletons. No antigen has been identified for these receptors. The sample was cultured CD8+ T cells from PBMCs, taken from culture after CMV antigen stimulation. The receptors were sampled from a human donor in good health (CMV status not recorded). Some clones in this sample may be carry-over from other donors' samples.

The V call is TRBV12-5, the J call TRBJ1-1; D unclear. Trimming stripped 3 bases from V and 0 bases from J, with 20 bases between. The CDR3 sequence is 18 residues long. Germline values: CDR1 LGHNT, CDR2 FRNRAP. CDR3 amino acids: CASGLNLAYSYMNTEAFF. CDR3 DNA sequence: TGTGCTAGTGGTTTAAACCTAGCCTACAGCTACATGAACACTGAAGCTTTCTTT.

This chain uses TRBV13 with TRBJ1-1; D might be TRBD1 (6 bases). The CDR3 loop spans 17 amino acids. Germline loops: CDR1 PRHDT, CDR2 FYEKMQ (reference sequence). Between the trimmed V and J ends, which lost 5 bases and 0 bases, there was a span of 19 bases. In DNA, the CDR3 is TGTGCCAGCAGCGAGCTAGCAGGGGAGGCTATGAACACTGAAGCTTTCTTT. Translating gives CASSELAGEAMNTEAFF.

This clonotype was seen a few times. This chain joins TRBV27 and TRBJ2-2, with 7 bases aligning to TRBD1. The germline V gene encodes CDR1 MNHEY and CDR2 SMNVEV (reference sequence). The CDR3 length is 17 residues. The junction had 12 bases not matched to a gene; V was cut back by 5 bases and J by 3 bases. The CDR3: CASSQLPGQSDTGELFF. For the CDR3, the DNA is TGTGCCAGCAGTCAGCTTCCGGGACAGAGTGACACCGGGGAGCTGTTTTTT.

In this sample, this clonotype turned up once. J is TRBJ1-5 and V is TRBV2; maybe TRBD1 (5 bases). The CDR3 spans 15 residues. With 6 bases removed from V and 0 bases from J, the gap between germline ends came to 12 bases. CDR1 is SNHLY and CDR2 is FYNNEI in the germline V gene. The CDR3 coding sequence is TGTGCCAGCAGGGAGGAGGGGAGTAGCAATCAGCCCCAGCATTTT. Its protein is CASREEGSSNQPQHF. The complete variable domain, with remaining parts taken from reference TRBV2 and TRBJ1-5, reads EPEVTQTPSHQVTQMGQEVILRCVPISNHLYFYWYRQILGQKVEFLVSFYNNEISEKSEIFDDQFSVERPDGSNFTLKIRSTKLEDSAMYFCASREEGSSNQPQHFGDGTRLSIL.

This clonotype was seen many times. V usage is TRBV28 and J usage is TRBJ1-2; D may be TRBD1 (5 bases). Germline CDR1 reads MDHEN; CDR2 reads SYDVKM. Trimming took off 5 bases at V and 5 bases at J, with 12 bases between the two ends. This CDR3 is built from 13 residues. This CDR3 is CASSPGSLYGYTF. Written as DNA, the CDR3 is TGTGCCAGCAGTCCAGGGTCCCTTTATGGCTACACCTTC.

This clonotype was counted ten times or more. The CDR3 is CASSPGTAYNEQFF. The CDR3 DNA reads as TGTGCCAGCAGTCCCGGGACGGCCTACAATGAGCAGTTCTTC. The chain carries TRBV27 and TRBJ2-1, with D tentatively TRBD1 or TRBD2 (5 bases each). This CDR3 region has 14 residues. The germline CDR1 and CDR2 sequences are MNHEY and SMNVEV (reference sequence). V gave up 5 bases and J gave up 2 bases, with 10 bases separating them.

CDR3 region: CASRDGVRDQPQHF. DNA for the CDR3: TGTGCCAGCAGGGACGGGGTTCGGGATCAGCCCCAGCATTTT. J is TRBJ1-5 and V is TRBV2; D is uncertain. The CDR3 has 14 residues. The germline V and J ends were trimmed by 6 bases and 5 bases, with 14 bases remaining between them. CDR1 is SNHLY and CDR2 is FYNNEI in the germline V gene. Full variable domain (outside the CDR3, taken from reference TRBV2 and TRBJ1-5): EPEVTQTPSHQVTQMGQEVILRCVPISNHLYFYWYRQILGQKVEFLVSFYNNEISEKSEIFDDQFSVERPDGSNFTLKIRSTKLEDSAMYFCASRDGVRDQPQHFGDGTRLSIL.

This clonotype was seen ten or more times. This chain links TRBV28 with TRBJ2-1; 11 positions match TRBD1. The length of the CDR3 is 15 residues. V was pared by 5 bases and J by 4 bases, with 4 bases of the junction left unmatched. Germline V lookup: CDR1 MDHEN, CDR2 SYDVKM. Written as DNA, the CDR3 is TGTGCCAGCAGTGCTGGACAGGGGGCATACAATGAGCAGTTCTTC. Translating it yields CASSAGQGAYNEQFF.

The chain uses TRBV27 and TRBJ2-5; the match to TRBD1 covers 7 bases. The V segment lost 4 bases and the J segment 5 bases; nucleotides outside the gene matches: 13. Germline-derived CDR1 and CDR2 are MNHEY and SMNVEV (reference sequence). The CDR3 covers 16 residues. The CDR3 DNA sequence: TGTGCCAGCAGTTCACGGGCCAGGGGGTTTACGGAGACCCAGTACTTC. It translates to CASSSRARGFTETQYF.

The CDR3 region is CASSDTISYEQYV. The CDR3 nucleotides read TGTGCCAGCAGTGACACTATCTCCTACGAGCAGTACGTC. The V call is TRBV6-1, the J call TRBJ2-7; no definite D call. V lost 3 bases and J lost 0, with 6 bases in between. The germline gives CDR1 MNHNS, CDR2 SASEGT. The CDR3 extends over 13 amino acids.